This T cell receptor beta chain was recorded in a study of PD-L1 blockade in urothelial cancer. Across the study: About 85% of the 29 patients were men with bladder-origin urothelial cancer. Blood underwent analysis 3 weeks (second dose) and 6 weeks after treatment began. Prior chemotherapy ranged from 0 to 3 regimens per patient.

Time point given: pretreatment peripheral blood. Urothelial carcinoma affected the patients, and it was locally advanced or metastatic. TCRdb's copy holds only in-frame clones and misses some; the assay was immunoSEQ multiplex PCR. The sample lists just under 65,000 clones, approximately 75% seen once, with 1.5% to 2% in the top ten. The clonotype was recovered from a man between 65 and 85 years old with urothelial cancer. The specimen comprised PBMCs, sampled around atezolizumab (anti-PD-L1) treatment.

The CDR3 loop is CASSLRLAGAGELFF. CDR3 nucleotide sequence: TGTGCCAGCAGCTTAAGACTAGCGGGAGCCGGGGAGCTGTTTTTT. This chain links TRBV7-2 with TRBJ2-2, with 12 positions matching TRBD2. V lost 2 bases and J lost 6; bases outside the gene matches: 1. CDR1 and CDR2 (germline): SGHTA, FQGNSA. The CDR3 totals 15 residues.